The sequence of this TCR beta chain was determined in a study of blood T cell repertoires in COVID-19 (TCRdb year 2020). Regarding the complete study: Collaborator samples came from the United States, Italy and Spain and covered acute and convalescent phases of COVID-19. The material from the prospective study consisted of cDNA or gDNA derived from T cells, B-cell-depleted T cells, or PBMCs. Deeply sampled blood TCRbeta repertoires from subjects exposed to, actively infected with, or recovered from COVID-19 were included in the dataset. The repertoires were released in a freely available public database intended as a resource for research on the immune response to SARS-CoV-2. The samples were drawn from the first 160 participants of the ongoing ImmuneRACE study and from under 1,500 subjects provided by 6 global collaborators. Sample metadata almost always included a de-identified subject ID, COVID-19 status, age in years and sex. Where available, HLA class I and class II types were obtained from metadata supplied by the sample provider rather than from assay-based typing.

As to this clone: Its antigen target is currently unknown. The record has no base qualities; no much larger clone is one base away.

TCRbeta CDR3 regions were amplified from genomic DNA using the immunoSEQ Assay, a bias-controlled multiplex PCR. Per the authors' processing: The number of nucleated cells in each sample was estimated by amplification of reference gene primers within the assay. Sequence reads were collapsed and filtered to measure the absolute abundance of every unique TCRbeta CDR3 rearrangement. Productive Simpson clonality was computed per sample as the square root of Simpson's diversity index over productive rearrangements. TCRdb limited this immuneACCESS table to in-frame rearrangements with V and J called. A share of clones is missing; checked studies link under half to unresolved V genes, and the rest is unexplained. D and trimming come from the DNA, and the V and J calls and clone size come from that table. The sample contains around 42,000 clones, around 91% of them found a single time. The ten largest clones take up less than 3% of the sample.

The collaborating institutions used their own protocols to collect whole blood in K2EDTA tubes. For TCRbeta analysis, collaborators shipped samples in one of three forms: frozen whole blood, isolated PBMCs, or DNA extracted from either of those sample types. V and J are truncated by 4 bases and 4 bases respectively, leaving an intervening sequence of 17 bases. The CDR3 numbers 15 residues from cysteine through phenylalanine. The kept DNA is CDR3 alone, 45 bases in frame from the first base. According to the germline V gene, CDR1 reads SGDLS and CDR2 reads YYNGEE. Study-wide findings and limitations: The quantity of clinical and demographic metadata differed by source and by participant and was supplied without curation.

Material: peripheral blood. The sequence links TRBV9 to TRBJ1-2; the D gene remains uncertain. The clonotype comes from a man aged 50 or older with active COVID-19. The encoded CDR3 is CASSPQVEGGYGYTF. The DNA sequence is as follows: TGTGCCAGCAGCCCCCAGGTTGAGGGTGGCTATGGCTACACCTTC.